Below, 29 T cell receptor beta chains from the same sample are listed, as sequenced in a study of response to subunit inactivated influenza vaccine. TCRdb re-called the RT-PCR reads with MiXCR, one entry per CDR3 protein. The repertoire has 500,000 to 750,000 distinct CDR3 sequences, around 15% of them found once; the top ten carry approximately 12%. The sequencing here drew on PBMCs from blood, taken about 11 days after vaccination. The receptors derive from a man aged 45 to 65 who received an inactivated influenza vaccine.

Worth noting for this clonotype: Sequence at one end of the junction differs from germline and may be a read error. The V and J genes are TRBV20-1 and TRBJ2-7; 8 positions match TRBD1. The CDR3 is made up of 12 amino acids. Per the germline V gene, CDR1 is DFQATT and CDR2 is SNEGSKA (reference sequence). The CDR3 DNA reads TGCAGTGTGGGGACAGGCTCCCACGAGCAGTACTTC. This gives the protein CSVGTGSHEQYF.

The gene calls are TRBV9 and TRBJ1-4; TRBD1 matches 10 bases. V trimming: 4 bases; J trimming: 8 bases; junction bases outside the gene matches: 8. The CDR3 consists of 15 residues. From germline, CDR1 is SGDLS and CDR2 YYNGEE. CDR3 in DNA: TGTGCCAGCAGCCCCCGACAGGGGGCAGGGGAAAAACTGTTTTTT. Its translation: CASSPRQGAGEKLFF.

The chain links TRBV5-4 to TRBJ2-7; TRBD1 aligns across 10 bases. This CDR3 region has 15 residues. The junction had 9 bases not matched to a gene; V was cut back by 4 bases and J by 5 bases. Germline loops: CDR1 SGHNT, CDR2 YYREEE (reference sequence). Here the CDR3 DNA reads TGTGCCAGCAGCGACCCGACAGGGGGCAAGGACGAGCAGTACTTC. The encoded protein is CASSDPTGGKDEQYF.

This sequence joins TRBV6-5 and TRBJ2-1; a possible D gene is TRBD2 (6 bases). The V end was cut by 0 bases, the J end by 10 bases, with 13 bases between. Germline V CDR1 and CDR2: MNHEY, SVGAGI. This CDR3 is 14 amino acids long. The CDR3 sequence: CASSYSPWGGEQFF. In nucleotides, the CDR3 is TGTGCCAGCAGTTACTCGCCGTGGGGAGGCGAGCAGTTCTTC.

The chain combines TRBV5-1 with TRBJ2-1, with 7 bases fitting TRBD2. J gave up 6 bases and V 2 bases, and 11 bases lay outside the gene matches. The CDR3 has 16 amino acids. CDR1 and CDR2 (germline): SGHRS, YFSETQ. The CDR3 protein is CASSFRSSGTGNEQFF. The CDR3 DNA sequence: TGCGCCAGCAGCTTCCGGTCCAGCGGGACTGGCAATGAGCAGTTCTTC. Supplemented by reference TRBV5-1 and TRBJ2-1, the full variable domain reads KAGVTQTPRYLIKTRGQQVTLSCSPISGHRSVSWYQQTPGQGLQFLFEYFSETQRNKGNFPGRFSGRQFSNSRSEMNVSTLELGDSALYLCASSFRSSGTGNEQFFGPGTRLTVL.

The table lists this clonotype with a few counts. The rearrangement joins TRBV5-1 to TRBJ2-7, with D maybe TRBD2 (5 bases). This CDR3 region has 15 residues. The V gene's germline CDR1 is SGHRS and CDR2 YFSETQ. V was pared by 0 bases and J by 3 bases, with 13 bases between. CDR3 in DNA: TGCGCCAGCAGCTTGGGACGGGGTAGGGACTACGAGCAGTACTTC. Translation: CASSLGRGRDYEQYF.

This clonotype was counted between two and nine times. This chain links TRBV7-8 with TRBJ2-2; a possible D gene is TRBD2 (5 bases). Germline V gene lookup returns CDR1 SGHVS and CDR2 FQNEAQ. This CDR3 spans 13 amino acids. V gave up 1 base and J gave up 6 bases, with 6 bases separating them. DNA of the CDR3: TGTGCCAGCAGCTTAGGGCGGGCCGGGGAGCTGTTTTTT. Protein sequence: CASSLGRAGELFF.

The V and J genes are TRBV29-1 and TRBJ2-1, with D unclear. CDR3 size: 13 residues. Germline V gene lookup returns CDR1 SQVTM and CDR2 ANQGSEA. The V and J ends lost 4 bases and 5 bases respectively, with 12 bases between them. The CDR3 DNA reads as TGCAGCGTTGTGTTGTGGGCTAACAATGAGCAGTTCTTC. Protein sequence: CSVVLWANNEQFF.

The V call is TRBV4-2, the J call TRBJ2-3; D not resolved. Between the trimmed V and J ends, which lost 0 bases and 6 bases, there was a span of 13 bases. The CDR3 has 15 residues. Germline CDR1 LGHNA, CDR2 YNFKEQ. The CDR3 DNA reads TGTGCCAGCAGCCAAGATACGACGGCTGTGGATACGCAGTATTTT. It codes for CASSQDTTAVDTQYF.

The J gene is TRBJ1-4, the V gene TRBV4-1, with D unresolved. With 0 bases removed from V and 9 bases from J, the gap between germline ends came to 14 bases. CDR1 is MGHRA and CDR2 is YSYEKL in the germline V gene. This CDR3 has 15 amino acids. The CDR3 nucleotides are TGCGCCAGCAGCCAAGAGTGGAGTACGGAGAAAAAACTGTTTTTT. As protein: CASSQEWSTEKKLFF.

This chain connects TRBV7-9 to TRBJ1-1; TRBD1 might be the D (6 bases). Germline-derived CDR1 and CDR2 are SEHNR and FQNEAQ (reference sequence). V was pared by 11 bases and J by 4 bases, with 14 bases between. There are 12 residues in the CDR3. The CDR3 protein is CAWRGAATEAFF. CDR3 DNA: TGTGCCTGGCGGGGGGCGGCCACTGAAGCTTTCTTT.

This clonotype has only a few counts. This chain joins TRBV7-3 and TRBJ2-1, with 7 bases fitting TRBD1. Germline lookup yields CDR1 SGHTA and CDR2 FQGTGA. CDR3 length: 14 amino acids. V gave up 2 bases and J gave up 6 bases; unmatched junction bases: 4. The CDR3 is CASSLWAGGNEQFF. In DNA, the CDR3 is TGTGCCAGCAGCTTATGGGCAGGGGGCAATGAGCAGTTCTTC. Variable domain in full (rest from reference TRBV7-3 and TRBJ2-1): GAGVSQTPSNKVTEKGKYVELRCDPISGHTALYWYRQSLGQGPEFLIYFQGTGAADDSGLPNDRFFAVRPEGSVSTLKIQRTERGDSAVYLCASSLWAGGNEQFFGPGTRLTVL.

A remark on this clonotype: At one of its ends the junction is not consistent with the germline gene, which may arise from a read error. This rearrangement joins TRBV2 to TRBJ2-5; D perhaps matches TRBD1 (6 bases). Germline values: CDR1 SNHLY, CDR2 FYNNEI. The CDR3 extends over 12 amino acids. The CDR3 DNA reads TGTGCCAGCACTGACAGGTCCGCCCAGGGCCACTTC. It encodes CASTDRSAQGHF. Full variable domain (rest looked up from reference TRBV2 and TRBJ2-5): EPEVTQTPSHQVTQMGQEVILRCVPISNHLYFYWYRQILGQKVEFLVSFYNNEISEKSEIFDDQFSVERPDGSNFTLKIRSTKLEDSAMYFCASTDRSAQGHFGPGTRLLVL.

In its sample, this clonotype was seen many times. The J gene is TRBJ2-3, the V gene TRBV7-3; TRBD1 aligns across 9 bases. Trimming removed 8 bases from V and 5 bases from J; junction bases left unmatched: 11. There are 15 residues in the CDR3. The germline gives CDR1 SGHTA, CDR2 FQGTGA. In nucleotides, the CDR3 is TGTGCCAGCGCGGTTGGGACAGGGCGAGGAGATACGCAGTATTTT. Protein product: CASAVGTGRGDTQYF.

The chain combines TRBV29-1 with TRBJ1-1; D is uncertain. V was cut by 7 bases and J by 5 bases, with 17 bases left in between. Per germline, CDR1 SQVTM and CDR2 ANQGSEA. The length of the CDR3 is 13 residues. CDR3 nucleotides: TGCAGCGCAGGAAGAGGACGAGGGACTGAAGCTTTCTTT. Protein sequence: CSAGRGRGTEAFF.

A few counts support this clonotype. The V call is TRBV7-3, the J call TRBJ2-3; the match to TRBD2 covers 10 bases. The CDR3 runs to 15 residues. J lost 3 bases, V lost 4 bases, and 4 bases had no gene match. CDR1 and CDR2 (germline): SGHTA, FQGTGA. The CDR3 is CASSSSGSPTDTQYF. Here the CDR3 DNA reads TGTGCCAGCAGCTCTAGCGGGAGTCCTACAGATACGCAGTATTTT.

This clonotype was detected a few times. V usage is TRBV20-1 and J usage is TRBJ1-2; D call uncertain. The germline CDR1 and CDR2 sequences are DFQATT and SNEGSKA (reference sequence). This CDR3 is built from 11 residues. Written as DNA, the CDR3 is TGCAGAGCCTCAGGTTCCATCGGCTACACCTTC. The encoded protein is CRASGSIGYTF.

This chain connects TRBV29-1 to TRBJ2-7; D remains ambiguous. Trimming removed 8 bases at V and 2 bases at J, with 16 bases between. This CDR3 is built from 13 residues. The germline V gene encodes CDR1 SQVTM and CDR2 ANQGSEA. The CDR3 spells CSIRTDAPYEQYF. CDR3 coding DNA: TGCAGCATACGGACCGACGCCCCCTACGAGCAGTACTTC.

This clonotype was seen many times. The genes are TRBV11-2 and TRBJ2-2, with a weak D call TRBD1 (5 bases). In germline, CDR1 is SGHAT, CDR2 FQNNGV. This CDR3 has 15 residues. V lost 6 bases and J 5 bases, leaving 16 bases between the germline ends. CDR3 region: CASSSMGLRTGELFF. The CDR3, as DNA: TGTGCCAGCAGTAGCATGGGGCTAAGAACCGGGGAGCTGTTTTTT.

The table lists this clonotype with many counts. An end of the junction differs from the germline gene, which may be a read error. This chain links TRBV9 with TRBJ2-7, with 13 bases matching TRBD2. Germline V gene data show CDR1 as SGDLS and CDR2 as YYNGEE. This CDR3 has 16 residues. As DNA, the CDR3 is TGTGCTTCTTCCCCTGGTGCGGGGACTAGCGGGATCCAGATTAACTTC. It is translated as CASSPGAGTSGIQINF.

V is TRBV6-2 or TRBV6-3 and J is TRBJ2-1; D is tentatively TRBD1 or TRBD2 (5 bases each). The CDR3 is 15 amino acids. Trimming left V 1 base short and J 1 base short, with 8 bases between. The germline V gene has CDR1 MNHEY and CDR2 SVGEGT. CDR3 coding DNA: TGTGCCAGCAGTTACTGGGGCGGGTCCTACAATGAGCAGTTCTTC. Translated: CASSYWGGSYNEQFF.

The chain employs TRBV5-1 and TRBJ2-7, with 13 bases aligning to TRBD2. V was pared by 3 bases and J by 5 bases, with 20 bases of the junction left unmatched. The CDR3 spans 20 residues. The germline V gene has CDR1 SGHRS and CDR2 YFSETQ. The CDR3 nucleotides read TGCGCCAGCAGCTCAAGTCGGCCGGGACTAGCGGGAATACCTATCCACGAGCAGTACTTC. As protein: CASSSSRPGLAGIPIHEQYF.

This clonotype occurred a few times. V and J are TRBV7-2 and TRBJ1-2, with D possibly TRBD1 on 5 matching bases. Per the germline V gene, CDR1 is SGHTA and CDR2 is FQGNSA. V was shortened by 5 bases and J by 0 bases, with 16 bases between the two germline ends. This CDR3 region has 16 residues. The CDR3 coding sequence is TGTGCCAGCAGCCTTAGTGGGGGGATACCTAACTATGGCTACACCTTC. Translated: CASSLSGGIPNYGYTF.

This clonotype was counted between two and nine times. The chain employs TRBV6-2 or TRBV6-3 and TRBJ2-7; 8 bases are a match to TRBD2. Germline assignment: CDR1 MNHEY and CDR2 SVGEGT. The ends lost 6 bases at V and 3 bases at J; junction bases unmatched: 7. The CDR3 has 14 amino acids. The CDR3 here is CASRDGRGDYEQYF. CDR3 bases: TGTGCCAGCAGAGACGGGAGGGGGGACTACGAGCAGTACTTC.

The genes are TRBV24-1 and TRBJ2-1; the D gene is possibly TRBD1 (6 bases). The V and J ends lost 5 bases and 1 base respectively, with 8 bases between them. Germline V gene lookup returns CDR1 KGHDR and CDR2 SFDVKD. This CDR3 has 14 amino acids. DNA for the CDR3: TGTGCCACCAGTGTCCAGGGGTCCTACAATGAGCAGTTCTTC. Its protein is CATSVQGSYNEQFF.

This clonotype occurred a few times. The chain joins TRBV6-2 or TRBV6-3 to TRBJ2-1; the match to TRBD2 covers 13 bases. Per germline, CDR1 MNHEY and CDR2 SVGEGT. J gave up 4 bases and V 4 bases, and 7 bases lay outside the gene matches. The CDR3 is 17 residues long. The CDR3 is CASSSTSGRSQYNEQFF. The CDR3 nucleotides are TGTGCCAGCAGTTCGACTAGCGGGAGGTCCCAATACAATGAGCAGTTCTTC.

This chain links TRBV7-2 with TRBJ2-1; 7 bases map to TRBD2. Germline V gives CDR1 SGHTA, CDR2 FQGNSA. The CDR3 contains 17 residues. With 2 bases clipped from V and 6 bases from J, the junction kept 13 bases outside the gene matches. CDR3: CASSLRVAAGVGNEQFF. The CDR3 DNA reads TGTGCCAGCAGCTTAAGGGTTGCGGCGGGAGTGGGCAATGAGCAGTTCTTC.

This clonotype was seen many times. J is TRBJ1-4 and V is TRBV5-1, with no clear D. CDR1 and CDR2 (germline): SGHRS, YFSETQ. The V end lost 7 bases, the J end lost 3 bases, and 10 bases lay between the germline ends. The CDR3 has 13 residues. CDR3 loop: CASGSGANEKLFF. The CDR3 DNA sequence: TGCGCCAGCGGGAGTGGCGCTAATGAAAAACTGTTTTTT.

This clonotype was seen a handful of times. The chain is built from TRBV29-1 and TRBJ2-5; weak D call: TRBD2 (6 bases). The CDR3 is made up of 13 amino acids. Trimming cost V 4 bases and J 2 bases, with 11 bases left between them. Germline V gene data show CDR1 as SQVTM and CDR2 as ANQGSEA. The CDR3 is CSVGGLLQETQYF. CDR3 sequence (DNA): TGCAGCGTTGGGGGACTTCTTCAAGAGACCCAGTACTTC.